This is a list of T cell receptor beta chains from one sample in a study of OX40 agonist ivuxolimab in advanced cancers. The assay was immunoSEQ multiplex PCR, and TCRdb's table has in-frame clones only and misses some. The sample lists approximately 69,000 clones, roughly 82% occurring once. Sequencing used CD4+ or CD8+ T cells sorted from blood, obtained in a trial of the OX40 agonist ivuxolimab. Source of these receptors: an adult with an advanced solid tumor such as melanoma, head and neck, liver or kidney cancer. Both conserved end residues are part of each CDR3. A D gene is named only where the DNA matches it firmly. Clone sizes are given selectively: once, few, many, or a class where the clone is expanded.

CASSRTPGRENTIYF,TGTGCCAGCAGCCGTACCCCAGGAAGGGAAAACACCATATATTTT,TRBV9,TRBJ1-3,.,.
CASSRTTNTGELLF,TGTGCCAGCTCACGGACAACGAACACCGGGGAGCTGCTTTTT,TRBV18,TRBJ2-2,.,.
CASSPNLQGRGEKLFF,TGTGCCAGCTCACCCAATTTACAGGGTAGGGGTGAAAAACTGTTTTTT,TRBV18,TRBJ1-4,.,.
CASSLWMTTNGQSQHF,TGTGCCAGCAGCTTGTGGATGACAACTAATGGACAGTCCCAGCATTTT,TRBV5-5,TRBJ1-5,.,.
CASSQEQGRQETQYF,TGCGCCAGCAGCCAAGAGCAGGGCCGCCAAGAGACCCAGTACTTC,TRBV4-1,TRBJ2-5,.,.
CASGKEINYGYTF,TGCGCCAGCGGGAAAGAGATCAACTATGGCTACACCTTC,TRBV5-1,TRBJ1-2,.,.
CASSHLDRNTEAFF,TGTGCCAGCAGCCACTTGGACAGGAACACTGAAGCTTTCTTT,TRBV4-2,TRBJ1-1,.,few
CASSLGQGNTGELFF,TGCGCCAGCAGCTTGGGACAGGGAAACACCGGGGAGCTGTTTTTT,TRBV5-1,TRBJ2-2,TRBD1,.
CASSKLAGDQETQYF,TGTGCCAGCAGTAAACTAGCGGGAGACCAAGAGACCCAGTACTTC,TRBV2,TRBJ2-5,TRBD2,.
CASSLAQGESPLHF,TGTGCCAGCAGCTTAGCCCAGGGAGAATCACCCCTCCACTTT,TRBV7-8,TRBJ1-6,.,.
CASSSRRSSNQPQHF,TGTGCCAGCAGTTCCAGGAGGTCGAGCAATCAGCCCCAGCATTTT,TRBV6-5,TRBJ1-5,.,.
CASSPDRARVTGELFF,TGTGCCAGCAGCCCAGACAGGGCTCGAGTCACCGGGGAGCTGTTTTTT,TRBV11-2,TRBJ2-2,TRBD1,.
CASSQEWNTGELFF,TGTGCCAGCAGCCAAGAGTGGAACACCGGGGAGCTGTTTTTT,TRBV5-4,TRBJ2-2,.,.
CASSLVLAGTFGYTF,TGTGCCAGCAGCTTGGTGTTGGCAGGGACATTTGGCTACACCTTC,TRBV5-5,TRBJ1-2,.,.
CASSLPGQGIYSNQPQHF,TGTGCCAGCAGCCTTCCGGGACAGGGGATATATAGCAATCAGCCCCAGCATTTT,TRBV7-2,TRBJ1-5,TRBD1,.
CASSLGTAGDTQYF,TGTGCCAGCAGCCTCGGGACAGCTGGAGATACGCAGTATTTT,TRBV7-2,TRBJ2-3,TRBD1,once
CASSVSSRGNEQFF,TGTGCCAGCAGCGTATCTAGCAGGGGGAATGAGCAGTTCTTC,TRBV9,TRBJ2-1,TRBD1,.
CASSIEGTSGNTIYF,TGTGCCAGCAGCATTGAGGGGACCTCTGGAAACACCATATATTTT,TRBV7-2,TRBJ1-3,.,.
CATSRAQGAYLETQYF,TGTGCCACCAGCAGAGCTCAGGGGGCTTATTTGGAGACCCAGTACTTC,TRBV15,TRBJ2-5,TRBD1,.
CASATPTGGNQPQHF,TGTGCCAGTGCCACCCCGACAGGGGGGAATCAGCCCCAGCATTTT,TRBV28,TRBJ1-5,TRBD1,.
CATSRDQGAEIGYEQYF,TGTGCCACCAGCAGAGATCAGGGGGCGGAAATTGGCTACGAGCAGTACTTC,TRBV15,TRBJ2-7,TRBD1,.
CASSPDRDKTQYF,TGTGCCAGCAGCCCTGACAGGGACAAGACCCAGTACTTC,TRBV5-4,TRBJ2-5,TRBD1,.
CASSQPWGTEAFF,TGTGCCAGCAGTCAGCCCTGGGGTACTGAAGCTTTCTTT,TRBV6-5,TRBJ1-1,.,.
CASSSWTAGELFF,TGTGCCAGCAGCTCCTGGACAGCCGGGGAGCTGTTTTTT,TRBV7-8,TRBJ2-2,.,.
CASSLPSRGEKLFF,TGTGCCAGCAGCTTGCCCTCTAGGGGGGAAAAACTGTTTTTT,TRBV5-6,TRBJ1-4,.,many
CSVEGDLLTTEAFF,TGCAGCGTTGAGGGGGACCTTTTGACCACTGAAGCTTTCTTT,TRBV29-1,TRBJ1-1,.,.
CASSSSGTGALEGEQYF,TGCGCCAGCAGCTCCTCCGGGACAGGGGCCCTCGAGGGAGAGCAGTACTTC,TRBV5-1,TRBJ2-7,TRBD1,.
CASSFNSLAGVYNEQFF,TGTGCCAGCAGCTTTAATTCACTAGCGGGGGTCTACAATGAGCAGTTCTTC,TRBV5-4,TRBJ2-1,TRBD2,once
CASSRLAGGLLEQFF,TGTGCCAGCAGCAGACTAGCGGGGGGGCTGTTAGAGCAGTTCTTC,TRBV11-2,TRBJ2-1,TRBD2,.
CAAQGLLTYGYTF,TGCGCCGCCCAGGGGCTCCTCACCTATGGCTACACCTTC,TRBV23-1,TRBJ1-2,.,.
CASGGPYNSPLHF,TGTGCCAGTGGAGGTCCCTATAATTCACCCCTCCACTTT,TRBV19,TRBJ1-6,.,few
CASSLAGLAGAETFF,TGTGCCAGCAGCTTAGCGGGACTAGCGGGGGCCGAAACGTTCTTC,TRBV7-9,TRBJ2-1,TRBD2,.
CASIGYNEQFF,TGTGCCAGCATAGGGTACAATGAGCAGTTCTTC,TRBV6-5,TRBJ2-1,.,.
CASSLLGTDTQYF,TGTGCCAGCAGCTTATTGGGCACAGATACGCAGTATTTT,TRBV7-9,TRBJ2-3,.,.
CASQDRGNSPLHF,TGTGCCAGCCAGGACAGGGGAAATTCACCCCTCCACTTT,TRBV25-1,TRBJ1-6,TRBD1,.
CASTSTNTGELFF,TGTGCCAGCACCAGCACCAACACCGGGGAGCTGTTTTTT,TRBV6-1,TRBJ2-2,.,.
CASGLVFRQAATEAFF,TGTGCTAGTGGTTTGGTATTTAGACAGGCGGCCACTGAAGCTTTCTTT,TRBV12-5,TRBJ1-1,.,.
CASSEQGRVGNTIYF,TGTGCCAGCAGTGAACAGGGAAGGGTGGGAAACACCATATATTTT,TRBV6-1,TRBJ1-3,.,.
CASNQRSTGHNGYTF,TGTGCCAGCAACCAGAGGAGCACAGGTCACAATGGCTACACCTTC,TRBV7-2,TRBJ1-2,.,.
CATGVTDTQYF,TGTGCCACCGGGGTGACAGATACGCAGTATTTT,TRBV11-1,TRBJ2-3,.,.
CASKNRGSTDTQYF,TGTGCCAGTAAGAACAGGGGCAGCACAGATACGCAGTATTTT,TRBV2,TRBJ2-3,TRBD1,.
CASSGSTGRRYNEQFF,TGTGCCAGCAGCGGGTCCACAGGGAGGCGCTACAATGAGCAGTTCTTC,TRBV7-6,TRBJ2-1,.,.
CASRPTQEANYGYTF,TGTGCCAGCAGACCTACGCAGGAAGCTAACTATGGCTACACCTTC,TRBV6-5,TRBJ1-2,.,few
CASSISTEAFF,TGTGCCAGCAGCATCTCGACTGAAGCTTTCTTT,TRBV7-2,TRBJ1-1,.,.
CATQGQGAGELFF,TGTGCCACGCAGGGACAGGGTGCCGGGGAGCTGTTTTTT,TRBV10-3,TRBJ2-2,TRBD1,.
CASSYAEGTSTDTQYF,TGTGCCAGCAGTTACGCAGAGGGGACTAGCACAGATACGCAGTATTTT,TRBV6-5,TRBJ2-3,.,.
CASSYDQDTEAFF,TGTGCCAGCAGCTACGACCAAGACACTGAAGCTTTCTTT,TRBV7-6,TRBJ1-1,.,.
CASSFTSANTEAFF,TGTGCCAGCAGCTTTACGAGTGCGAACACTGAAGCTTTCTTT,TRBV5-4,TRBJ1-1,.,.
CASSELILGSSYEQYF,TGTGCCAGCAGTGAACTAATCTTAGGAAGCTCCTACGAGCAGTACTTC,TRBV2,TRBJ2-7,.,.
CASIFGGTGGGRYGYTF,TGTGCCAGCATCTTCGGCGGGACAGGGGGCGGACGCTATGGCTACACCTTC,TRBV28,TRBJ1-2,TRBD1,.
CAISESGTTNEKLFF,TGTGCCATCAGTGAGTCGGGGACAACTAATGAAAAACTGTTTTTT,TRBV10-3,TRBJ1-4,.,.
CASSYSLDRHYGYTF,TGTGCCAGCAGTTACTCGCTAGACAGGCACTATGGCTACACCTTC,TRBV6-5,TRBJ1-2,.,.
CASSPGQVQETQYF,TGTGCCAGCTCACCGGGACAGGTCCAAGAGACCCAGTACTTC,TRBV18,TRBJ2-5,TRBD1,.
CASSPAGSTEAFF,TGTGCCAGCTCACCGGCAGGGAGCACTGAAGCTTTCTTT,TRBV18,TRBJ1-1,.,.
CASSLPPGSGNTIYF,TGTGCCAGCAGTCTCCCTCCGGGGTCTGGAAACACCATATATTTT,TRBV28,TRBJ1-3,.,.
CASSESDNREKLFF,TGCGCCAGCAGTGAGTCGGACAATCGGGAAAAACTGTTTTTT,TRBV10-1,TRBJ1-4,.,.